The source of this TCR beta chain is a study of T cell changes during pregnancy in multiple sclerosis. Generated by immunoSEQ multiplex PCR, the TCRdb table keeps only in-frame clones and is missing some. The sample shows approximately 49,000 clones, 88% of them seen only once. As regards this clone: A junction end diverges from the germline sequence, so it may reflect a read error. Other DNA sequences in this sample translate to the same CDR3.

Looked up from germline, CDR1 is MNHNS and CDR2 is SASEGT. The CDR3 is 15 residues long. The sequence was collected from a female donor with multiple sclerosis, enrolled in a pregnancy study. The input for sequencing was CD4+ T cells from peripheral blood mononuclear cells, taken in the second trimester of pregnancy. The genes are TRBV6-1 and TRBJ2-1; maybe TRBD1 (6 bases). The CDR3 loop is CASSTGIRSYNEQFF. CDR3 in DNA: TGTGCCAGCAGCACAGGGATAAGGTCCTACAATGAACAGTTCTTC.